This T cell receptor beta chain originates from a study of blood T cell dynamics during melanoma immunotherapy. Profiled with immunoSEQ multiplex PCR; TCRdb holds only in-frame clones, not every one. This table has 25,000 to 30,000 clones, around four fifths appearing once. Time point: week 3, after first cycle of checkpoint inhibitor. The CDR3 covers 18 residues. Germline trimming cut 1 base from V and 10 bases from J; bases unmatched to any gene: 16. Germline loops: CDR1 SGHDN, CDR2 FVKESK. The genes are TRBV14 and TRBJ1-6, with TRBD1 matching 7 bases. The sequencing used blood, collected from a patient treated with checkpoint blockade. The sequence was obtained from a human donor with melanoma. The CDR3 spells CASSQVGPMGQLESPLHF. CDR3 nucleotide sequence: TGTGCCAGCAGCCAAGTAGGTCCCATGGGACAGCTAGAATCACCCCTCCACTTT.